The entry below gives a single T cell receptor beta chain sequence along with its context. The antigen is undetermined. This record comes from a study of shared clonotypes between healthy human individuals. Findings and limits, study-wide: Generally, naive subsets came out with larger estimated richness than memory subsets.

Trimming removed 4 bases from V and 5 bases from J; junction bases left unmatched: 8. This CDR3 region has 14 residues. Germline V gene lookup returns CDR1 MGHRA and CDR2 YSYEKL. Here immunoSEQ multiplex PCR was the method, and the copy in TCRdb shows in-frame clones only, minus some. The sample lists roughly 1,800,000 clones, about 95% occurring once. CD8 cells classed as naive were CD45RO-negative and positively selected for CCR7, excluding terminally differentiated effector memory CD45RA+ cells. The sample comprised naive CD8+ T cells sorted from blood. The J gene is TRBJ2-7, the V gene TRBV4-1; 7 bases are shared with TRBD2. The sequence came from a young man in good health. CDR3 bases: TGCGCCAGCAGCCCGAGGGAGGGATTCAACGAGCAGTACTTC. Its protein is CASSPREGFNEQYF.